This passage covers 8 T cell receptor beta chains from one sample sequenced in a study of blood T cell repertoires in COVID-19. TCRdb's copy holds only in-frame clones and misses some; the assay was immunoSEQ multiplex PCR. The sample yields about 380,000 clones, 90% seen once. The sequenced sample was peripheral blood. These receptors were obtained from a man in his late teens or twenties with active or convalescent COVID-19.

This rearrangement joins TRBV7-3 to TRBJ2-2; the match to TRBD1 covers 7 bases. The CDR3 is made up of 15 amino acids. CDR1 is SGHTA, CDR2 FQGTGA, per germline. V lost 5 bases, J lost 6 bases, and 9 bases stayed unmatched. The CDR3 coding sequence is TGTGCCAGCAGCCCCACGACAGGGATGGCCGGGGAGCTGTTTTTT. This gives the protein CASSPTTGMAGELFF. Supplemented by reference TRBV7-3 and TRBJ2-2, the full variable domain reads GAGVSQTPSNKVTEKGKYVELRCDPISGHTALYWYRQSLGQGPEFLIYFQGTGAADDSGLPNDRFFAVRPEGSVSTLKIQRTERGDSAVYLCASSPTTGMAGELFFGEGSRLTVL.

The chain employs TRBV28 and TRBJ1-2; the D gene is possibly TRBD1 (6 bases). CDR1 is MDHEN, CDR2 SYDVKM, per germline. The germline V and J ends were trimmed by 7 bases and 4 bases, with 25 bases remaining between them. CDR3 size: 17 residues. CDR3 sequence (DNA): TGTGCCAGCAACACTCTACGGGGACAAATTCTCCGCTATGGCTACACCTTC. It is translated as CASNTLRGQILRYGYTF.

This rearrangement joins TRBV28 to TRBJ2-7; D is perhaps TRBD1 (6 bases). The CDR3 sequence is 14 residues long. With 10 bases removed from V and 0 bases from J, the gap between germline ends came to 16 bases. Germline V lookup: CDR1 MDHEN, CDR2 SYDVKM. The CDR3 region has the DNA TGTGCCATCAACTCCAGGGGACGCTCCTACGAGCAGTACTTC. Its translation is CAINSRGRSYEQYF.

This chain joins TRBV4-1 and TRBJ2-7; a weak D match, TRBD1 (5 bases). Germline V gene lookup returns CDR1 MGHRA and CDR2 YSYEKL. This CDR3 is 16 amino acids long. Deletions cut 0 bases from V and 0 bases from J, with 12 bases between. This CDR3 reads CASSQDDRQFSYEQYF. In nucleotides, the CDR3 is TGCGCCAGCAGCCAAGATGACCGACAGTTCTCCTACGAGCAGTACTTC.

V gene TRBV6-5 combines with J gene TRBJ2-1, with 9 bases lining up with TRBD2. The CDR3 loop spans 16 amino acids. Per germline, CDR1 MNHEY and CDR2 SVGAGI. V gave up 2 bases and J gave up 0 bases; unmatched junction bases: 2. The chain's CDR3 is CASSYLAGSSYNEQFF. DNA of the CDR3: TGTGCCAGCAGTTACCTAGCGGGAAGCTCCTACAATGAGCAGTTCTTC.

This clone was seen a few times. The chain carries TRBV19 and TRBJ1-4; D unclear. Trimming left V 0 bases short and J 4 bases short, with 12 bases between. This CDR3 is built from 16 residues. CDR1 and CDR2 (germline): LNHDA, SQIVND (reference sequence). This CDR3 is CASSIDFGTDNEKLFF. The CDR3 DNA follows: TGTGCCAGTAGTATAGATTTCGGAACAGATAATGAAAAACTGTTTTTT.

The genes are TRBV10-3 and TRBJ2-5; possible D gene TRBD2, 6 bases. V lost 2 bases and J 5 bases, leaving 18 bases between the germline ends. CDR3 length: 16 amino acids. Per the germline V gene, CDR1 is ENHRY and CDR2 is SYGVKD. As DNA, the CDR3 is TGTGCCATCAGTGAGAATTCGATGGCGGGGCTTGAGACCCAGTACTTC. As protein: CAISENSMAGLETQYF.

J is TRBJ2-3 and V is TRBV28; 7 bases are a match to TRBD2. Per the germline V gene, CDR1 is MDHEN and CDR2 is SYDVKM. Losses at the gene ends were 7 bases for V and 2 bases for J; bases not matched to a gene: 6. This CDR3 spans 14 amino acids. The CDR3: CASTVGGITDTQYF. CDR3 DNA sequence: TGTGCCAGCACCGTGGGGGGGATCACAGATACGCAGTATTTT.